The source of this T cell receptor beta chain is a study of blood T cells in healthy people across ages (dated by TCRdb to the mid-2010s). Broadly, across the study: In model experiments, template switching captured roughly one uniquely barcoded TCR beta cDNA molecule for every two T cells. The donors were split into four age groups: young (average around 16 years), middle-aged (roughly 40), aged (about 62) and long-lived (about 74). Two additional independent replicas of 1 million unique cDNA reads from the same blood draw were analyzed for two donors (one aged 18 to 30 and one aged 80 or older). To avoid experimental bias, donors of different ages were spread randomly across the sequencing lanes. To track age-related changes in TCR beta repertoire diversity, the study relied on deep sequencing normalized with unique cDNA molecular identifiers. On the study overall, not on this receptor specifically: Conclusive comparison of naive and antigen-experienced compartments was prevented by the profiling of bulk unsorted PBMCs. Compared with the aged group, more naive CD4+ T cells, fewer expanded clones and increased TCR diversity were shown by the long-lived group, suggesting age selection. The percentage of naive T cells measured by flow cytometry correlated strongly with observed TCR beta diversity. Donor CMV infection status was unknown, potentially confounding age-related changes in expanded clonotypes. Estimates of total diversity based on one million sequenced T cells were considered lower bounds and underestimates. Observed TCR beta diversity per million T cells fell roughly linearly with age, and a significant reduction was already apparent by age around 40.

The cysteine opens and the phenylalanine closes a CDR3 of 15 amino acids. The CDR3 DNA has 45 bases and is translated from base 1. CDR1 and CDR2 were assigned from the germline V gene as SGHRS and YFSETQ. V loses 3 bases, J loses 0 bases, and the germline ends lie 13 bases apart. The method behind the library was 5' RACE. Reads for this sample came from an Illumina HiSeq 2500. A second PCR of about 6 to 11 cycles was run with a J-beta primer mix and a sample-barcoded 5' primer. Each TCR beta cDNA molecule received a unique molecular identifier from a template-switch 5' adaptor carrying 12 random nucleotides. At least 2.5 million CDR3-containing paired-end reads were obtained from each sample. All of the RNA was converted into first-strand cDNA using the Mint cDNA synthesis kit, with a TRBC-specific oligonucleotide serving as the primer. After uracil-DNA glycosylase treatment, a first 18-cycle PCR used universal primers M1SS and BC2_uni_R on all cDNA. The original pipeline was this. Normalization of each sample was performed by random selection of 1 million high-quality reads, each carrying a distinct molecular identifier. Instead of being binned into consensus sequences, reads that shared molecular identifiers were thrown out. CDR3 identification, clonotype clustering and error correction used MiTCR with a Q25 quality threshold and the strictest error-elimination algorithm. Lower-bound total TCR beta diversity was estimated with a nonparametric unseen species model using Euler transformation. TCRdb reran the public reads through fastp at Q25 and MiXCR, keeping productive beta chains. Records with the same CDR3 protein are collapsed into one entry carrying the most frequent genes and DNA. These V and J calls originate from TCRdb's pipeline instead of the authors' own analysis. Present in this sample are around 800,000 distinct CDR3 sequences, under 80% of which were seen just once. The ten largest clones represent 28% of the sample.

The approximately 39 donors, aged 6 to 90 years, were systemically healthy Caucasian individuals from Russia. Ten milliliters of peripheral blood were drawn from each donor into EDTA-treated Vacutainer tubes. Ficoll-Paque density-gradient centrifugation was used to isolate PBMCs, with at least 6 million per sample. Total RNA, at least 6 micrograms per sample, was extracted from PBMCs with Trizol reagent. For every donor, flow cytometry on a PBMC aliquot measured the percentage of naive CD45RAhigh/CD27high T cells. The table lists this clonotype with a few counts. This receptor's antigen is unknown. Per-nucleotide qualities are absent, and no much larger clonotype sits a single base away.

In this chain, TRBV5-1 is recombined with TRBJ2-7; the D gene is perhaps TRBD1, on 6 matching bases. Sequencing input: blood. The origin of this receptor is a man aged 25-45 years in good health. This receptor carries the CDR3 CASSSEDSFSYEQYF. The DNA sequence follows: TGCGCCAGCAGCTCCGAGGACAGCTTCTCCTACGAGCAGTACTTC.